A single T cell receptor beta chain is shown here with its context. The antigen is unknown. The data were obtained in a study of blood T cells in healthy people across ages. Every sample yielded at least 6 million isolated PBMCs. Sample-barcoded 5' priming and a J-beta primer mix drove a second PCR of about 6 to 11 cycles. The study obtained at least 3 million CDR3-containing paired-end reads from every sample. TCRdb used MiXCR to reprocess the 5' RACE reads, holding one entry per CDR3 protein. Here the sample spans 980,000 or so distinct CDR3 sequences, approximately 49% being singletons. Study-level findings and limits: Both higher diversity and more naive CD4+ cells marked long-lived donors when set against aged donors.

The sequenced material came from blood. The origin of this receptor is a man under 40 in good health.

The CDR3 sequence: CASSLWSSGVGQPQHF. The DNA of the CDR3 is TGTGCCAGCAGTTTATGGTCTTCAGGGGTAGGGCAGCCCCAGCATTTT. J is TRBJ1-5 and V is TRBV27; possibly TRBD1 for D (6 bases). Between the trimmed V and J ends, which lost 1 base and 7 bases, there was a span of 17 bases. CDR3 size: 16 residues. Per germline, CDR1 MNHEY and CDR2 SMNVEV (reference sequence).